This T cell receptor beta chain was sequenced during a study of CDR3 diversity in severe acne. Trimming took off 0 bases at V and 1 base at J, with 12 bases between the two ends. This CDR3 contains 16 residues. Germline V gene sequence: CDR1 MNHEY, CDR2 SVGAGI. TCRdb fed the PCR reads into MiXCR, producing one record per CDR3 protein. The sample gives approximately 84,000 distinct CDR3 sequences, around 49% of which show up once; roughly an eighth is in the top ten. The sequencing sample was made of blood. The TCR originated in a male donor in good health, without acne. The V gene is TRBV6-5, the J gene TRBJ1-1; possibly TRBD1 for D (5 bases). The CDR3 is CASSYSSGRGNTEAFF. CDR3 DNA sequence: TGTGCCAGCAGTTACTCGAGTGGAAGGGGGAACACTGAAGCTTTCTTT.